Only a few counts were recorded for the clone carrying this T cell receptor beta chain. This sample is drawn from a study of blood T cells in healthy people across ages. Primers used in a second PCR of about 6 to 11 cycles were a sample-barcoded 5' primer and a J-beta primer mix. TCRdb used MiXCR to reprocess the 5' RACE reads, holding one entry per CDR3 protein. The data contain fewer than 900,000 distinct CDR3 sequences, around 36% of them singletons. The CDR3 covers 15 residues. Germline CDR1 MNHEY, CDR2 SVGAGI. V dropped 5 bases and J dropped 4; count of bases not matched to a gene: 4. The chain combines TRBV6-5 with TRBJ1-5; 11 nucleotides align to TRBD1. The clonotype was recovered from a young man in good health. Specimen: blood. The CDR3 sequence: CASSHGQGANQPQHF. CDR3 DNA sequence: TGTGCCAGCAGTCACGGACAGGGGGCGAATCAGCCCCAGCATTTT.